What follows describes a single T cell receptor (beta chain). This specimen comes from a study of control samples from healthy donors and cancer patients. Libraries were prepared by immunoSEQ multiplex PCR; TCRdb keeps only in-frame clonotypes and omits some of them. The table includes fewer than 60,000 clones, roughly 94% detected once. V dropped 4 bases and J dropped 8 bases, with 11 bases sitting between them. Looked up from germline, CDR1 is GTSNPN and CDR2 is SVGIG (reference sequence). The CDR3 is made up of 12 amino acids. The J gene is TRBJ2-2, the V gene TRBV30; no clear D. The sample comprised blood. The clonotype originates from a man aged 25 to 45 in good health. CDR3 protein: CAWITALGELFF. The CDR3 DNA reads TGTGCCTGGATCACGGCGCTTGGGGAGCTGTTTTTT.